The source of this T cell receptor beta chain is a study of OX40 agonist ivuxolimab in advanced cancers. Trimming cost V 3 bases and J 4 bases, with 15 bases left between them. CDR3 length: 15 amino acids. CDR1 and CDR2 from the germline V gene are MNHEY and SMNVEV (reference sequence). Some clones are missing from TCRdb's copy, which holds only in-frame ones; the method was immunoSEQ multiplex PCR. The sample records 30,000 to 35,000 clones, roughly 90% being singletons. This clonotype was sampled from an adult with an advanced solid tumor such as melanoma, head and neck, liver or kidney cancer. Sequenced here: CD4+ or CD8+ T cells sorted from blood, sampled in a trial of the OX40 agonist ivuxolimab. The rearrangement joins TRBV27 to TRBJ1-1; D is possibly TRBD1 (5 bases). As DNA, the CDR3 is TGTGCCAGCAGTTTTCTCATGGGGCAGGGCACTGAAGCTTTCTTT. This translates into CASSFLMGQGTEAFF.